The 28 T cell receptor beta chains reported below all come from one sample, sequenced in a study of CD8 T cells in Susac syndrome. Random hexamers served to reverse transcribe roughly 0.45 to 1 ug RNA. Using its own MiXCR run on the immunoSEQ multiplex PCR reads, TCRdb lists one record per CDR3 protein. The sample lists about 150,000 distinct CDR3 sequences, less than 97% occurring once. The specimen sequenced was CD8+ T cells from PBMCs. These receptors were collected from a human donor with multiple sclerosis.

The rearrangement uses TRBV6-2 or TRBV6-3 and TRBJ2-1; no definite D call. The CDR3 totals 12 residues. The germline gives CDR1 MNHEY, CDR2 SVGEGT. Trimming took 0 bases from V and 8 from J, leaving 5 bases between them. The chain's CDR3 is CASSYSFDEQFF. In DNA form, the CDR3 reads TGTGCCAGCAGTTACTCGTTCGATGAGCAGTTCTTC.

The chain carries TRBV29-1 and TRBJ2-6; D is undetermined. V was pared by 7 bases and J by 0 bases, with 16 bases between. The length of the CDR3 is 16 residues. CDR1 and CDR2 from the germline V gene are SQVTM and ANQGSEA. CDR3 amino acids: CSAITGPLSGANVLTF. The CDR3 nucleotides are TGCAGCGCAATTACCGGACCGCTCTCTGGGGCCAACGTCCTGACTTTC.

The chain is built from TRBV7-3 and TRBJ2-1; D remains unclear. The ends were cut back, 2 bases at V and 7 bases at J, with 9 bases in the middle. Germline V gene sequence: CDR1 SGHTA, CDR2 FQGTGA. This CDR3 region has 13 residues. CDR3 protein: CASSLDGWNEQFF. The CDR3 DNA reads as TGTGCCAGCAGCTTAGACGGTTGGAATGAGCAGTTCTTC.

The chain recombines TRBV11-2 with TRBJ2-3; unclear D gene. The germline V gene encodes CDR1 SGHAT and CDR2 FQNNGV. The CDR3 is 12 residues long. Trimming shortened V by 8 bases and J by 5 bases, and 11 bases separated the two germline ends. The CDR3 is CASHGHGDTQYF. CDR3 nucleotide sequence: TGTGCCAGCCATGGTCACGGAGATACGCAGTATTTT.

The chain uses TRBV7-9 and TRBJ2-7; D assignment may be TRBD1 or TRBD2 (5 bases each). There are 15 residues in the CDR3. Germline V lookup: CDR1 SEHNR, CDR2 FQNEAQ (reference sequence). V lost 5 bases and J lost 7, with 21 bases in between. DNA of the CDR3: TGTGCCAGCAGCCCAGTTTTGGGGACCTCTCGGGAGCAGTACTTC. Protein product: CASSPVLGTSREQYF. The variable domain in full, completed from reference TRBV7-9 and TRBJ2-7, reads DTGVSQNPRHKITKRGQNVTFRCDPISEHNRLYWYRQTLGQGPEFLTYFQNEAQLEKSRLLSDRFSAERPKGSFSTLEIQRTEQGDSAMYLCASSPVLGTSREQYFGPGTRLTVT.

The chain combines TRBV7-6 with TRBJ2-1; D might be TRBD1 or TRBD2, each matching 5 bases. The CDR3 is made up of 14 amino acids. Germline CDR1 and CDR2: SGHVS and FNYEAQ. V lost 5 bases to trimming and J lost 5 bases, with 13 bases between them. This CDR3 is CASSPRDGDNEQFF. In DNA, the CDR3 is TGTGCCAGCAGCCCCCGGGACGGAGACAATGAGCAGTTCTTC.

The V and J genes are TRBV20-1 and TRBJ2-7, with D possibly matching TRBD1 (6 bases). The CDR3 totals 16 residues. Germline lookup yields CDR1 DFQATT and CDR2 SNEGSKA (reference sequence). Trimming shortened V by 0 bases and J by 4 bases, and 19 bases separated the two germline ends. For the CDR3, the DNA is TGCAGTGCTAGAGATCTTGGACGGAGAGGGGGTTACGAGCAGTACTTC. Translated: CSARDLGRRGGYEQYF.

V gene TRBV6-5 combines with J gene TRBJ2-3, with D perhaps assigned TRBD1 or TRBD2 (5 bases each). Germline V CDR1 and CDR2: MNHEY, SVGAGI. The CDR3 sequence is 13 residues long. V was trimmed by 2 bases and J by 6 bases, leaving 9 bases between them. The CDR3 DNA reads TGTGCCAGCAGTTACGTAGAGGGGGATACGCAGTATTTT. Its translation is CASSYVEGDTQYF.

The V and J genes are TRBV12-3 or TRBV12-4 and TRBJ2-5; D gene ambiguous. The ends were cut back, 5 bases at V and 4 bases at J, with 11 bases in the middle. The CDR3 has 13 amino acids. The CDR3 loop is CASSPAVAETQYF. CDR3 sequence (DNA): TGTGCCAGCAGTCCCGCAGTTGCAGAGACCCAGTACTTC.

The V gene is TRBV30, the J gene TRBJ1-3; D is unclear. The germline V gene encodes CDR1 GTSNPN and CDR2 SVGIG (reference sequence). This CDR3 region has 12 residues. With 0 bases removed from V and 4 bases from J, the gap between germline ends came to 4 bases. This chain's CDR3 is CAWSVGGNTIYF. In DNA form, the CDR3 reads TGTGCCTGGAGTGTAGGGGGAAACACCATATATTTT. Complete variable domain (other parts from reference TRBV30 and TRBJ1-3): SQTIHQWPATLVQPVGSPLSLECTVEGTSNPNLYWYRQAAGRGLQLLFYSVGIGQISSEVPQNLSASRPQDRQFILSSKKLLLSDSGFYLCAWSVGGNTIYFGEGSWLTVV.

This chain connects TRBV20-1 to TRBJ1-5; D gene ambiguous. The CDR3 has 11 residues. Germline assignment: CDR1 DFQATT and CDR2 SNEGSKA (reference sequence). V lost 6 bases and J 12 bases, leaving 15 bases between the germline ends. In DNA form, the CDR3 reads TGCAGTGCGGTAGACAACGCAATCCAGCATTTT. Amino acid sequence: CSAVDNAIQHF.

This chain connects TRBV20-1 to TRBJ1-1; D gene unclear. This CDR3 is built from 13 residues. Trimming left V 3 bases short and J 0 bases short, with 8 bases between. Germline CDR1 is DFQATT and CDR2 is SNEGSKA (reference sequence). This chain's CDR3 is CSARDPLNTEAFF. The CDR3 DNA follows: TGCAGTGCTAGGGACCCTCTGAACACTGAAGCTTTCTTT.

The chain has TRBV24-1 and TRBJ2-1; possibly TRBD1 or TRBD2 for D (6 bases each). Trimming shortened V by 6 bases and J by 4 bases, and 21 bases separated the two germline ends. CDR1 and CDR2 from the germline V gene are KGHDR and SFDVKD. This CDR3 contains 17 residues. The CDR3 region has the DNA TGTGCCACCAGTTCTGCCACTCCCGGAGGGGGGTACAATGAGCAGTTCTTC. Its translation: CATSSATPGGGYNEQFF.

Comment on this clonotype: The junction differs from germline at one of its ends, possibly a read error. The rearrangement joins TRBV7-7 to TRBJ2-2, with 8 bases aligning to TRBD1. The CDR3 has 17 amino acids. Germline lookup yields CDR1 SSHAT and CDR2 FNYEAQ (reference sequence). The CDR3 sequence is CASSPFQTGANTGELFF. The CDR3 DNA is TGTGCTAGCAGCCCCTTCCAGACAGGGGCGAACACCGGGGAGCTGTTTTTT.

This chain's CDR3 is CASSFKGNQPQHF. CDR3 DNA sequence: TGTGCCAGCAGTTTTAAAGGGAATCAGCCCCAGCATTTT. The V call is TRBV27, the J call TRBJ1-5; D remains unclear. CDR3 length: 13 residues. Deletions cut 3 bases from V and 4 bases from J, with 7 bases between. From germline, CDR1 is MNHEY and CDR2 SMNVEV (reference sequence).

V and J are TRBV12-3 or TRBV12-4 and TRBJ2-3; D not resolved. V lost 0 bases to trimming and J lost 3 bases, with 4 bases between them. The CDR3 has 13 amino acids. The CDR3 sequence is CASSLAQTDTQYF. In DNA, the CDR3 is TGTGCCAGCAGTTTAGCGCAGACAGATACGCAGTATTTT.

CDR3 sequence (DNA): TGTGCCAGCAGCCAGCCGTCGGAGACCCAGTACTTC. It is translated as CASSQPSETQYF. This sequence joins TRBV7-9 and TRBJ2-5, with unresolved D. The length of the CDR3 is 12 residues. Germline CDR1 SEHNR, CDR2 FQNEAQ (reference sequence). V lost 5 bases and J lost 5, with 9 bases in between. Using reference TRBV7-9 and TRBJ2-5 for the parts outside the CDR3, the full variable domain is DTGVSQNPRHKITKRGQNVTFRCDPISEHNRLYWYRQTLGQGPEFLTYFQNEAQLEKSRLLSDRFSAERPKGSFSTLEIQRTEQGDSAMYLCASSQPSETQYFGPGTRLLVL.

This clonotype was recorded only once. The gene calls are TRBV15 and TRBJ2-1; 12 nucleotides align to TRBD1. Germline CDR1 is LNHNV and CDR2 is YYDKDF (reference sequence). The CDR3 covers 15 residues. The V and J ends lost 2 bases and 8 bases, in that order; junction bases with no gene match: 4. The CDR3, as DNA: TGTGCCACCAGCAGAACGGGACAGGGGGCTTATGAGCAGTTCTTC. Its protein product is CATSRTGQGAYEQFF.

This chain connects TRBV12-3 or TRBV12-4 to TRBJ2-3, with D unclear. V was cut by 6 bases and J by 6 bases, with 16 bases left in between. The CDR3 has 14 residues. Here the CDR3 reads CASRPSSRVDTQYF. CDR3 nucleotides: TGTGCCAGCAGACCTTCTTCCCGAGTCGATACGCAGTATTTT.

The V call is TRBV23-1, the J call TRBJ1-4; D is uncertain. TRBV23-1 belongs to the ORF category, with a function that is uncertain. Trimming took 11 bases from V and 13 from J, leaving 8 bases between them. This CDR3 is 8 amino acids long. The CDR3 DNA sequence: TGCGCCGGTAACGTACTGTTTTTT. It encodes CAGNVLFF.

The chain recombines TRBV7-9 with TRBJ2-7; D ambiguous. Germline CDR1 reads SEHNR; CDR2 reads FQNEAQ (reference sequence). The V and J ends lost 2 bases and 5 bases respectively, with 7 bases between them. The length of the CDR3 is 12 residues. The CDR3 sequence is CASSLRRDEQYF. The CDR3 DNA sequence: TGTGCCAGCAGCTTACGCCGGGACGAGCAGTACTTC.

The chain is built from TRBV9 and TRBJ1-1, with D unresolved. This CDR3 comprises 13 residues. In germline, CDR1 is SGDLS, CDR2 YYNGEE. The V gene lost 4 bases and the J gene lost 4 bases, with 11 bases spanning the gap. The CDR3 DNA sequence: TGTGCCAGCAGCCCCGAGGGAACCACTGAAGCTTTCTTT. It codes for CASSPEGTTEAFF.

Remarks on this clonotype: The junction does not match germline at one end; this may be a read error. The chain employs TRBV7-9 and TRBJ1-2; the D is unclear. CDR3 size: 14 residues. The germline V gene encodes CDR1 SEHNR and CDR2 FQNEAQ (reference sequence). The CDR3 here is CASTLLGSNYGYTF. As DNA, the CDR3 is TGTGCCAGCACCTTACTCGGCAGTAACTATGGCTACACCTTC.

The rearrangement uses TRBV7-9 and TRBJ2-5, with 12 positions matching TRBD1. The CDR3 contains 18 residues. Trimming cost V 5 bases and J 5 bases; bases outside gene matches: 15. Germline CDR1 reads SEHNR; CDR2 reads FQNEAQ (reference sequence). CDR3 protein: CASSSNGGTGGPRETQYF. As DNA, the CDR3 is TGTGCCAGCAGCAGTAACGGAGGGACAGGGGGCCCCCGGGAGACCCAGTACTTC.

The chain employs TRBV28 and TRBJ2-1; D may be TRBD1 (6 bases). Trimming removed 5 bases from V and 0 bases from J, with 17 bases in between. The CDR3 sequence is 17 residues long. From germline, CDR1 is MDHEN and CDR2 SYDVKM. The CDR3 DNA sequence: TGTGCCAGCAGTCCTGAACAGGGTAAGAGCTCCTACAATGAGCAGTTCTTC. Protein sequence: CASSPEQGKSSYNEQFF. Combining the CDR3 with reference TRBV28 and TRBJ2-1 gives the whole variable domain DVKVTQSSRYLVKRTGEKVFLECVQDMDHENMFWYRQDPGLGLRLIYFSYDVKMKEKGDIPEGYSVSREKKERFSLILESASTNQTSMYLCASSPEQGKSSYNEQFFGPGTRLTVL.

V and J are TRBV30 and TRBJ1-1; TRBD1 might be the D (5 bases). Germline V gene sequence: CDR1 GTSNPN, CDR2 SVGIG (reference sequence). This CDR3 is built from 13 residues. V lost 0 bases and J lost 5, with 10 bases in between. The CDR3 coding sequence is TGTGCCTGGAGTGTAGGCAGGGAGACTGAAGCTTTCTTT. This encodes CAWSVGRETEAFF.

The rearrangement uses TRBV15 and TRBJ2-1, with D perhaps TRBD2 (5 bases). This CDR3 contains 15 residues. V gave up 6 bases and J gave up 2 bases, with 14 bases separating them. CDR1 and CDR2 (germline): LNHNV, YYDKDF (reference sequence). The CDR3 spells CATSASSGPYNEQFF. As DNA, the CDR3 is TGTGCCACCAGTGCTAGCAGTGGCCCCTACAATGAGCAGTTCTTC.

The rearrangement links TRBV20-1 to TRBJ1-6; 9 bases agree with TRBD1. J lost 7 bases, V lost 1 base, and 5 bases had no gene match. The germline gives CDR1 DFQATT, CDR2 SNEGSKA (reference sequence). The CDR3 spans 15 residues. The CDR3 protein is CSARGDRDPNSPLHF. The CDR3 DNA reads TGCAGTGCTAGAGGGGACAGGGATCCGAATTCACCCCTCCACTTT.